These 28 T cell receptor beta chains were sequenced from one sample in a study of blood T cell repertoires in COVID-19 (dated by TCRdb to about 2020). Receptor libraries were prepared by the immunoSEQ multiplex PCR assay. The table comes from immuneACCESS by way of TCRdb, which keeps in-frame sequences with V and J called. Part of the clones is missing from these tables; in studies checked, under half for an unresolved V gene and the rest for unknown reasons. This sample has around 45,000 clones in its table, and 60% to 85% of those were observed once. 30% to 35% of the sample goes to the ten largest clones. Input material: peripheral blood. All receptors come from a woman aged 80 or over with acute or convalescent COVID-19.

This clone was counted only a few times. The rearrangement links TRBV30 to TRBJ1-3; D might be TRBD1 (5 bases). The CDR3 extends over 20 amino acids. Per germline, CDR1 GTSNPN and CDR2 SVGIG (reference sequence). Trimming stripped 0 bases from V and 0 bases from J, with 24 bases between. CDR3 in amino acids: CAWSVKFGADTPSSGNTIYF. The CDR3, as DNA: TGTGCCTGGAGTGTAAAATTTGGGGCCGACACCCCGAGCTCTGGAAACACCATATATTTT.

The rearrangement joins TRBV10-1 to TRBJ2-1, with D perhaps TRBD2 (5 bases). The V and J ends lost 0 bases and 0 bases respectively, with 9 bases between them. Germline V CDR1 and CDR2: WNHNN, SYGVQD (reference sequence). CDR3 length: 16 residues. CDR3 in amino acids: CASSESRGFSYNEQFF. CDR3 nucleotide sequence: TGCGCCAGCAGTGAGTCTAGAGGGTTCTCCTACAATGAGCAGTTCTTC.

V usage is TRBV9 and J usage is TRBJ1-5; D not resolved. CDR1 and CDR2 from the germline V gene are SGDLS and YYNGEE. The CDR3 length is 15 residues. V gave up 0 bases and J gave up 4 bases, with 11 bases separating them. CDR3 protein: CASSVGAQDNQPQHF. The CDR3 DNA sequence: TGTGCCAGCAGCGTAGGGGCGCAAGATAATCAGCCCCAGCATTTT.

The chain employs TRBV5-1 and TRBJ2-7; 10 positions match TRBD2. Germline V gives CDR1 SGHRS, CDR2 YFSETQ. The CDR3 consists of 15 residues. Germline trimming cut 2 bases from V and 4 bases from J; bases unmatched to any gene: 6. The CDR3 sequence is CASSLQSTSGYEQYF. The CDR3 DNA follows: TGCGCCAGCAGCTTACAATCGACTAGCGGGTACGAGCAGTACTTC.

The genes are TRBV18 and TRBJ1-2; D is possibly TRBD1 (5 bases). Germline CDR1 is KGHSH and CDR2 is LQKENI. V lost 0 bases and J 1 base, leaving 18 bases between the germline ends. CDR3 length: 18 residues. The chain's CDR3 is CASSPPGTAIGINYGYTF. DNA of the CDR3: TGTGCCAGCTCACCACCAGGGACTGCTATAGGGATTAACTATGGCTACACCTTC.

This clone was seen only once. The chain has TRBV18 and TRBJ1-1; tentatively, D is TRBD1 (5 bases). V dropped 3 bases and J dropped 1 base, with 18 bases sitting between them. The length of the CDR3 is 17 residues. Germline values: CDR1 KGHSH, CDR2 LQKENI. The CDR3 reads CASSPKGNFLGNTEAFF. CDR3 sequence (DNA): TGTGCCAGCTCACCTAAGGGGAATTTTTTAGGGAACACTGAAGCTTTCTTT.

This clone was found a few times. The chain joins TRBV3-1 (or the pseudogene TRBV3-2) to TRBJ1-2, with 8 positions matching TRBD1. The CDR3 contains 16 residues. Germline V gene data show CDR1 as LGHDT and CDR2 as YNNKEL (reference sequence). With V trimmed by 2 bases and J by 4 bases, 9 bases remained unmatched. The CDR3 DNA reads as TGTGCCAGCAGCCAAACCCTCGGGACAGGAGGCTATGGCTACACCTTC. It encodes CASSQTLGTGGYGYTF.

This sequence joins TRBV7-9 and TRBJ2-1, with D possibly TRBD2 on 6 matching bases. Trimming removed 8 bases from V and 12 bases from J, with 20 bases in between. CDR1 is SEHNR, CDR2 FQNEAQ, per germline (reference sequence). The CDR3 runs to 13 residues. CDR3 nucleotide sequence: TGTGCCAGCTCCACGTTTCTCGGGGGAGGGCAGTTCTTC. Translating it yields CASSTFLGGGQFF.

This sequence joins TRBV29-1 and TRBJ1-1; TRBD1 might be the D (6 bases). Germline V gene lookup returns CDR1 SQVTM and CDR2 ANQGSEA. Trimming stripped 8 bases from V and 4 bases from J, with 14 bases between. CDR3 length: 12 residues. The CDR3 is CSTNRGFTEAFF. In DNA, the CDR3 is TGCAGCACTAATAGGGGGTTCACTGAAGCTTTCTTT.

The chain links TRBV6-2 or TRBV6-3 to TRBJ2-2, with D unresolved. The CDR3 covers 13 residues. Per the germline V gene, CDR1 is MNHEY and CDR2 is SVGEGT. The ends were cut back, 2 bases at V and 7 bases at J, with 8 bases in the middle. The CDR3 nucleotides read TGTGCCAGCAGTTACCCAAGAGACGGGGAGCTGTTTTTT. Protein sequence: CASSYPRDGELFF.

The gene calls are TRBV14 and TRBJ2-1; 11 nucleotides align to TRBD2. CDR3 length: 16 residues. Trimming at V came to 1 base and at J to 8 bases, leaving 7 bases not matched to a gene. Germline CDR1 SGHDN, CDR2 FVKESK. The CDR3, as DNA: TGTGCCAGCAGCCAAGCGCGACTAGCGGGAAACTATGAGCAGTTCTTC. Its protein product is CASSQARLAGNYEQFF.

The rearrangement joins TRBV12-3 or TRBV12-4 to TRBJ1-4, with D maybe TRBD1 (5 bases). V was shortened by 8 bases and J by 8 bases, with 12 bases between the two germline ends. The CDR3 totals 12 residues. As DNA, the CDR3 is TGTGCCAGCTCAACCGCAGGGGAAAAACTGTTTTTT. It is translated as CASSTAGEKLFF.

The rearrangement uses TRBV6-5 and TRBJ1-2, with 7 bases aligning to TRBD1. The V gene's germline CDR1 is MNHEY and CDR2 SVGAGI. CDR3 length: 15 amino acids. V lost 2 bases, J lost 6 bases, and 9 bases stayed unmatched. CDR3 nucleotide sequence: TGTGCCAGCAGTTACCGACAGGGAGGAACGCATGGCTACACCTTC. Residues: CASSYRQGGTHGYTF.

The chain has TRBV21-1 and TRBJ2-7; the table's D call TRBD2 went unverified against the DNA. TRBV21-1 is designated a pseudogene. The CDR3 covers 17 residues. The CDR3 here is CASSKVPSRSGTYEQYF. DNA for the CDR3: TGTGCCAGCAGCAAAGTCCCGTCTAGGTCGGGGACCTACGAGCAGTACTTC.

This chain connects TRBV11-2 to TRBJ2-1; D gene unclear. There are 13 residues in the CDR3. In germline, CDR1 is SGHAT, CDR2 FQNNGV. V shed 5 bases and J shed 7 bases, with 12 bases lying between them. CDR3 nucleotide sequence: TGTGCCAGCAGCCCAATACGGGTTAATGAGCAGTTCTTC. Translation: CASSPIRVNEQFF.

The V call is TRBV6-2 or TRBV6-3, the J call TRBJ2-1; the D gene is possibly TRBD2 (5 bases). Trimming stripped 2 bases from V and 9 bases from J, with 5 bases between. The CDR3 covers 11 residues. The germline CDR1 and CDR2 sequences are MNHEY and SVGEGT. The CDR3 sequence: CASSYEGEQFF. Written as DNA, the CDR3 is TGTGCCAGCAGTTACGAGGGTGAGCAGTTCTTC.

The V gene is TRBV28, the J gene TRBJ1-6; perhaps TRBD1 as D (6 bases). This CDR3 is built from 16 residues. CDR1 MDHEN and CDR2 SYDVKM come from the germline V gene. V shed 5 bases and J shed 9 bases, with 20 bases lying between them. The chain's CDR3 is CASSPRRGAQTSPLHF. The CDR3 DNA reads TGTGCCAGCAGTCCACGACGGGGGGCGCAGACTTCACCCCTCCACTTT.

The chain carries TRBV7-6 and TRBJ1-3; D is possibly TRBD1 (6 bases). CDR1 SGHVS and CDR2 FNYEAQ come from the germline V gene. V was pared by 5 bases and J by 0 bases, with 17 bases between. This CDR3 spans 17 amino acids. The CDR3 is CASSANRAQGSGNTIYF. CDR3 in DNA: TGTGCCAGCAGCGCTAACAGGGCCCAGGGCTCTGGAAACACCATATATTTT.

J is TRBJ2-3 and V is TRBV11-2; TRBD1 is a possible D gene (7 bases). The V end was cut by 3 bases, the J end by 0 bases, with 19 bases between. The germline CDR1 and CDR2 sequences are SGHAT and FQNNGV. The CDR3 is made up of 18 amino acids. CDR3 loop: CASSFSAGQFGSTDTQYF. The DNA of the CDR3 is TGTGCCAGCAGCTTCTCCGCGGGACAGTTCGGTAGCACAGATACGCAGTATTTT.

The chain links TRBV11-2 to TRBJ2-2; D possibly corresponds to TRBD2 (5 bases). Germline V gives CDR1 SGHAT, CDR2 FQNNGV. This CDR3 has 14 amino acids. The germline V and J ends were trimmed by 0 bases and 7 bases, with 9 bases remaining between them. DNA for the CDR3: TGTGCCAGCAGCTTAGACGGGGAGATCGGGGAGCTGTTTTTT. Translated, it gives CASSLDGEIGELFF.

The count of this clone is one. The rearrangement uses TRBV13 and TRBJ1-2, with D possibly TRBD1 on 6 matching bases. Trimming removed 3 bases from V and 2 bases from J, with 19 bases in between. The germline V gene encodes CDR1 PRHDT and CDR2 FYEKMQ (reference sequence). The CDR3 consists of 17 residues. The CDR3 loop is CASSLGLSRTDNYGYTF. The CDR3 region has the DNA TGTGCCAGCAGCTTGGGTCTTTCTCGGACAGACAACTATGGCTACACCTTC.

The chain uses TRBV19 and TRBJ1-3, with no clear D. The CDR3 length is 16 residues. The V end was cut by 5 bases, the J end by 0 bases, with 14 bases between. Per the germline V gene, CDR1 is LNHDA and CDR2 is SQIVND (reference sequence). CDR3 loop: CASSAGSDLSGNTIYF. The CDR3 nucleotides read TGTGCCAGTAGTGCCGGGTCCGATCTCTCTGGAAACACCATATATTTT.

V gene TRBV19 combines with J gene TRBJ2-1; TRBD2 agrees at 7 bases. V lost 4 bases, J lost 0 bases, and 12 bases stayed unmatched. Per germline, CDR1 LNHDA and CDR2 SQIVND (reference sequence). This CDR3 has 18 amino acids. The CDR3 loop reads CASSRGRVTGISYNEQFF. CDR3 coding DNA: TGTGCCAGTAGTAGGGGGAGGGTTACGGGCATCTCCTACAATGAGCAGTTCTTC.

The chain couples TRBV5-1 to TRBJ1-4, with 9 bases that match TRBD1. Trimming removed 4 bases from V and 5 bases from J; junction bases left unmatched: 3. CDR3 length: 14 residues. Looked up from germline, CDR1 is SGHRS and CDR2 is YFSETQ. The CDR3 region has the DNA TGCGCCAGCAGCCAGGACAGGGGAAATGAAAAACTGTTTTTT. Translated, it gives CASSQDRGNEKLFF.

The J gene is TRBJ2-2, the V gene TRBV5-5; perhaps TRBD2 as D (6 bases). The germline gives CDR1 SGHKS, CDR2 YYEKEE (reference sequence). The ends were cut back, 2 bases at V and 6 bases at J, with 14 bases in the middle. The CDR3 loop spans 15 amino acids. CDR3 protein: CASSFREASSGELFF. CDR3 nucleotide sequence: TGTGCCAGCAGCTTCAGGGAGGCGAGTTCCGGGGAGCTGTTTTTT.

The V gene is TRBV7-8, the J gene TRBJ2-3; 7 bases line up with TRBD2. Germline CDR1 reads SGHVS; CDR2 reads FQNEAQ. This CDR3 spans 14 amino acids. Germline trimming cut 8 bases from V and 2 bases from J; bases unmatched to any gene: 7. The CDR3 region is CASRAAGVTDTQYF. For the CDR3, the DNA is TGTGCCAGCCGGGCTGCGGGGGTCACAGATACGCAGTATTTT. The full variable domain, its missing parts supplied by reference TRBV7-8 and TRBJ2-3, is GAGVSQSPRYKVAKRGQDVALRCDPISGHVSLFWYQQALGQGPEFLTYFQNEAQLDKSGLPSDRFFAERPEGSVSTLKIQRTQQEDSAVYLCASRAAGVTDTQYFGPGTRLTVL.

The chain is built from TRBV7-2 and TRBJ2-7; 8 nucleotides align to TRBD2. This CDR3 contains 14 residues. J was trimmed by 2 bases and V by 7 bases; bases with no gene match: 7. Germline-derived CDR1 and CDR2 are SGHTA and FQGNSA. The CDR3 region has the DNA TGTGCCAGCAAAGCGGGAGTTTATCCCTACGAGCAGTACTTC. This sequence encodes CASKAGVYPYEQYF.

This chain joins TRBV7-9 and TRBJ2-6, with D perhaps TRBD2 (5 bases). Germline-derived CDR1 and CDR2 are SEHNR and FQNEAQ (reference sequence). V lost 3 bases and J 3 bases, leaving 9 bases between the germline ends. The CDR3 is made up of 15 amino acids. The CDR3 is CASSFVGSGANVLTF. Here the CDR3 DNA reads TGTGCCAGCAGCTTCGTGGGGAGTGGGGCCAACGTCCTGACTTTC. Supplemented by reference TRBV7-9 and TRBJ2-6, the full variable domain reads DTGVSQNPRHKITKRGQNVTFRCDPISEHNRLYWYRQTLGQGPEFLTYFQNEAQLEKSRLLSDRFSAERPKGSFSTLEIQRTEQGDSAMYLCASSFVGSGANVLTFGAGSRLTVL.